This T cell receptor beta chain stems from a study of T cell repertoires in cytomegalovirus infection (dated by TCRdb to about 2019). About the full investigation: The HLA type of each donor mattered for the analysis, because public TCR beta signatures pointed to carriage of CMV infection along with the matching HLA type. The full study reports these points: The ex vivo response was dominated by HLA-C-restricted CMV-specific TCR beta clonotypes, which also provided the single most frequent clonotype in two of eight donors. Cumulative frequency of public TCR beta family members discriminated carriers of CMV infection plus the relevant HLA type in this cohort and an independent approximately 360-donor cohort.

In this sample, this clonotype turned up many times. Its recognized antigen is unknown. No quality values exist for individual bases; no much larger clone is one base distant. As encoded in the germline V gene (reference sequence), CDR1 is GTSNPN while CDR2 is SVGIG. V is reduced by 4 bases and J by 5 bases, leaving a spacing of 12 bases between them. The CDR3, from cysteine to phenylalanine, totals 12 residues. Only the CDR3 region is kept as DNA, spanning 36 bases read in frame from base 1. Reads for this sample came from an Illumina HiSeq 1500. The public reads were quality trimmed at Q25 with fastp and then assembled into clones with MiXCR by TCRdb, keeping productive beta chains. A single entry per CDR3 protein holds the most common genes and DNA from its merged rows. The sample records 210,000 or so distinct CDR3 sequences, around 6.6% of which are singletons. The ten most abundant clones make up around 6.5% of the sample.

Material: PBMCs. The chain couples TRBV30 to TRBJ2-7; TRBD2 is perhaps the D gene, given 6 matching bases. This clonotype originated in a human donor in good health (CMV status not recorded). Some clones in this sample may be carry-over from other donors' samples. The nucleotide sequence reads TGTGCCTGGACGGAGGGGACCCACGAGCAGTACTTC. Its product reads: CAWTEGTHEQYF. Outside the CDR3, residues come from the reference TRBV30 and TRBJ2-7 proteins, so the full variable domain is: SQTIHQWPATLVQPVGSPLSLECTVEGTSNPNLYWYRQAAGRGLQLLFYSVGIGQISSEVPQNLSASRPQDRQFILSSKKLLLSDSGFYLCAWTEGTHEQYFGPGTRLTVT.